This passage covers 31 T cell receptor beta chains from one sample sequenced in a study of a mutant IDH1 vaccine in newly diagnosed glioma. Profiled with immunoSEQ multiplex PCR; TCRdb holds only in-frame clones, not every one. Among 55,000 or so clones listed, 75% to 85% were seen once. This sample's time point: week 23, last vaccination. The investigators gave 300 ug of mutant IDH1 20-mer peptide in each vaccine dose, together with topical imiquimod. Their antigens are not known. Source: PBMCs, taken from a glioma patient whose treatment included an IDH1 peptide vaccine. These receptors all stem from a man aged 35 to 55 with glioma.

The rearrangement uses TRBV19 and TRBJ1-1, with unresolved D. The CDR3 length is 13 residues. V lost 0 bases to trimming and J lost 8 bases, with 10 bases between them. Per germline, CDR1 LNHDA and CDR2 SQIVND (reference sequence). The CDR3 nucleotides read TGTGCCAGTAGTATAGATCCCGGCGGGGAAGCTTTCTTT. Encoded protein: CASSIDPGGEAFF.

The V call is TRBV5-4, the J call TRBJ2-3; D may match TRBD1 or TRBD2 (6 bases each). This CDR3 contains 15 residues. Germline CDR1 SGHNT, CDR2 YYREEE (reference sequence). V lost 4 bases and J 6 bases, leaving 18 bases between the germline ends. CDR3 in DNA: TGTGCCAGCAGCCTGCCGGGGGCGAGTTCGGATACGCAGTATTTT. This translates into CASSLPGASSDTQYF.

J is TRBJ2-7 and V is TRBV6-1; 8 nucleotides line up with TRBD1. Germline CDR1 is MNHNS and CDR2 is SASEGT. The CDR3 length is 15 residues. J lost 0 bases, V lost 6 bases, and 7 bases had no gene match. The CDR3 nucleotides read TGTGCCAGCAGGGAGACAGGGGCAAACTCCTACGAGCAGTACTTC. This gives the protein CASRETGANSYEQYF.

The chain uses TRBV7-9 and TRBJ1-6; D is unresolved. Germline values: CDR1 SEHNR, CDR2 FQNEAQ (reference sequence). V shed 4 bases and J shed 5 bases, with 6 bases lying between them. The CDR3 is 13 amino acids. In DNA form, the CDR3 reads TGTGCCAGCAGCTCCCCGAATAATTCACCCCTCCACTTT. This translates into CASSSPNNSPLHF.

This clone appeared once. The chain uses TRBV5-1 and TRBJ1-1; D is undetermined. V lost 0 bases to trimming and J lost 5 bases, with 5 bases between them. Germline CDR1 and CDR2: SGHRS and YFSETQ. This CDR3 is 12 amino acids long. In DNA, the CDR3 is TGCGCCAGCAGCTTGGGGCAGACTGAAGCTTTCTTT. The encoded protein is CASSLGQTEAFF.

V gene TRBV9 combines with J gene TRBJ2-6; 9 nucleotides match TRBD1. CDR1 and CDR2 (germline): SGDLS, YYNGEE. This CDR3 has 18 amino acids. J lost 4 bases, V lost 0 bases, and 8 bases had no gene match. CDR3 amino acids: CASSVATGQGYGANVLTF. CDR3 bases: TGTGCCAGCAGCGTAGCTACGGGACAGGGATACGGGGCCAACGTCCTGACTTTC.

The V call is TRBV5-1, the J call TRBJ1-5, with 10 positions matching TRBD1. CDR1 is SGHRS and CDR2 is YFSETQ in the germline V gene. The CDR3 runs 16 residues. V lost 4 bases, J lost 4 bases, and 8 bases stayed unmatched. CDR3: CASSPGTGVGNQPQHF. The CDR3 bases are TGCGCCAGCAGCCCCGGGACAGGGGTTGGTAATCAGCCCCAGCATTTT. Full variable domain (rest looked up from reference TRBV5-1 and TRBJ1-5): KAGVTQTPRYLIKTRGQQVTLSCSPISGHRSVSWYQQTPGQGLQFLFEYFSETQRNKGNFPGRFSGRQFSNSRSEMNVSTLELGDSALYLCASSPGTGVGNQPQHFGDGTRLSIL.

The DNA of the CDR3 is TGTGCCAGCAGTGATCGATTCTCTGAAGCTTTCTTT. This encodes CASSDRFSEAFF. The chain couples TRBV2 to TRBJ1-1; no definite D call. Germline CDR1 and CDR2: SNHLY and FYNNEI. This CDR3 spans 12 amino acids. V was trimmed by 3 bases and J by 6 bases, leaving 8 bases between them.

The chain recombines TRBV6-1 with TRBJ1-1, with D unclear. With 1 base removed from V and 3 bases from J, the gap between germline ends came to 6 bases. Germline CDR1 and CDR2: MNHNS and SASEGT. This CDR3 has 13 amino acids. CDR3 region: CASSEDEYTEAFF. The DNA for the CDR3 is TGTGCCAGCAGTGAAGACGAGTACACTGAAGCTTTCTTT.

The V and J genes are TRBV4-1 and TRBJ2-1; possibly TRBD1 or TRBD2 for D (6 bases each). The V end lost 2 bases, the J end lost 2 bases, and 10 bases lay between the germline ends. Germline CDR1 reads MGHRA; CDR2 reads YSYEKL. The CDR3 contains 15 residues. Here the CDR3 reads CASSQYREAYNEQFF. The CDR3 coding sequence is TGCGCCAGCAGCCAATACAGGGAGGCCTACAATGAGCAGTTCTTC.

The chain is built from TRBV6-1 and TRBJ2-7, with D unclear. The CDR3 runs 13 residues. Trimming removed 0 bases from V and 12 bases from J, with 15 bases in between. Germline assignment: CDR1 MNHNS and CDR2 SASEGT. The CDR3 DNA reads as TGTGCCAGCAGTGAAGCGCTTCGTGATGGGCGGTACTTC. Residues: CASSEALRDGRYF.

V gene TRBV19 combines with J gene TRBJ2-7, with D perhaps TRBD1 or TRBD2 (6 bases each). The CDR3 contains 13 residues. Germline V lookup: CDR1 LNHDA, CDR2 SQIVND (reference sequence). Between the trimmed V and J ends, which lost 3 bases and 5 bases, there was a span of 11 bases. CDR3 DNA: TGTGCCAGTAGTATGTTTCGGGGGCACGAGCAGTACTTC. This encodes CASSMFRGHEQYF.

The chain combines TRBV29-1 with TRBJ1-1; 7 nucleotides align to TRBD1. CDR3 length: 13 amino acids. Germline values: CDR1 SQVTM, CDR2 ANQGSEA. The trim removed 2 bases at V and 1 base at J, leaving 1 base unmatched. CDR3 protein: CSVETGENTEAFF. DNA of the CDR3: TGCAGCGTTGAAACAGGGGAGAACACTGAAGCTTTCTTT.

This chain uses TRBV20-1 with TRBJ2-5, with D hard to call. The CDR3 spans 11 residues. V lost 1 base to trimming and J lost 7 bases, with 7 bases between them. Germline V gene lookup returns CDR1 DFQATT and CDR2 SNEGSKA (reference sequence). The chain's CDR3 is CSARVELTQYF. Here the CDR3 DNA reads TGCAGTGCTAGAGTCGAGCTGACCCAGTACTTC.

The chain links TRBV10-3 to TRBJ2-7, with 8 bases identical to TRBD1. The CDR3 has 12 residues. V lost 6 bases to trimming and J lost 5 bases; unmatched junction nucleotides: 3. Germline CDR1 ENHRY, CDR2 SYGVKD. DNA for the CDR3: TGTGCCATCAGCCAGACAGGGGACGAGCAGTACTTC. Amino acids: CAISQTGDEQYF.

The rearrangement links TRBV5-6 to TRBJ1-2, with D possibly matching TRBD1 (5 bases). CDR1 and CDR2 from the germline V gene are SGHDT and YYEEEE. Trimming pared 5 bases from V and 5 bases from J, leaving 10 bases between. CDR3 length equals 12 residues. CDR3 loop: CASSPEGYGYTF. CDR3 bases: TGTGCCAGCAGTCCCGAGGGGTATGGCTACACCTTC.

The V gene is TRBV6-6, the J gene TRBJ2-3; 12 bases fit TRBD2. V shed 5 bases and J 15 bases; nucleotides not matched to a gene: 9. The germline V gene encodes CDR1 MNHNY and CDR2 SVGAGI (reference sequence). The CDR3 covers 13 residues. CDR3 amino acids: CASSPGLAGSCYF. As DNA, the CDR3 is TGTGCCAGCAGTCCGGGACTAGCGGGTTCATGTTATTTT.

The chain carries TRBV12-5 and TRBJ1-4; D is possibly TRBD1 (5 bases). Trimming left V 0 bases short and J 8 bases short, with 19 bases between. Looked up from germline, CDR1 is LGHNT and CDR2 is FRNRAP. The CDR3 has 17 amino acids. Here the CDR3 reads CASGLVLRSAGQEKLFF. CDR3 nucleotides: TGTGCTAGTGGTTTGGTACTCAGGTCGGCAGGGCAGGAAAAACTGTTTTTT.

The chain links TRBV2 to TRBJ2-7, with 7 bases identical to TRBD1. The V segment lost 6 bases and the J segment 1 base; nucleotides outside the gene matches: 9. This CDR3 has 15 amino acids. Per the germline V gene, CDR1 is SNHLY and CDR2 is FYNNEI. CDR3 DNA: TGTGCCAGCAGGCAACCCACGGGACAGTCCTACGAGCAGTACTTC. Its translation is CASRQPTGQSYEQYF.

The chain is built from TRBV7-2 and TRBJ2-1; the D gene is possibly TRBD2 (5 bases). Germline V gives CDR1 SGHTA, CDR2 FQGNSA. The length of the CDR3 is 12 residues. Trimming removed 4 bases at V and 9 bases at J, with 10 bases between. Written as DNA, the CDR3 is TGTGCCAGCAGCTCTACTAGGCTTGAGCAGTTCTTC. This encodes CASSSTRLEQFF.

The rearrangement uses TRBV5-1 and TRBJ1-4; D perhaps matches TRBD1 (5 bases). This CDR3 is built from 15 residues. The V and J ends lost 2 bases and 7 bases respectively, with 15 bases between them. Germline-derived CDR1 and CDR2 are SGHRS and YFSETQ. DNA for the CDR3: TGCGCCAGCAGCTTACAGGCCTCAGAGGGTGAAAAACTGTTTTTT. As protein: CASSLQASEGEKLFF.

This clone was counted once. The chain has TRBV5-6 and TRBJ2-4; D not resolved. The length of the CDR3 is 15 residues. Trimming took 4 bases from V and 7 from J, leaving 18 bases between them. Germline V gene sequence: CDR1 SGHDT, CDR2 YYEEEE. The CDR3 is CASSLLTNLGNIQYF. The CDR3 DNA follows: TGTGCCAGCAGCCTGCTAACCAATTTGGGCAACATTCAGTACTTC.

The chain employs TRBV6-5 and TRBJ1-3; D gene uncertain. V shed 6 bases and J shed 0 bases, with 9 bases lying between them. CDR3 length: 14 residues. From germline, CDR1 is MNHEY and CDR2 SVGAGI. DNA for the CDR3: TGTGCCAGCAGCGGTTCGAACTCTGGAAACACCATATATTTT. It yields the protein CASSGSNSGNTIYF.

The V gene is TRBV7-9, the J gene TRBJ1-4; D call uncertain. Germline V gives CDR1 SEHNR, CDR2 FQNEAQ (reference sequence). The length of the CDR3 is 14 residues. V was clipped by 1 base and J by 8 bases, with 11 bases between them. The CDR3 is CASSLGGPGEKLFF. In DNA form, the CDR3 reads TGTGCCAGCAGCTTAGGTGGGCCCGGGGAAAAACTGTTTTTT.

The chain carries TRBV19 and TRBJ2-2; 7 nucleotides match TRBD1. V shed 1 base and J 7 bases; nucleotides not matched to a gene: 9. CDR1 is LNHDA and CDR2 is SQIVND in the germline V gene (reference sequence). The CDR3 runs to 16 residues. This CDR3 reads CASSIVRGRTGGELFF. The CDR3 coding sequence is TGTGCCAGTAGTATAGTGAGGGGGCGCACGGGCGGGGAGCTGTTTTTT.

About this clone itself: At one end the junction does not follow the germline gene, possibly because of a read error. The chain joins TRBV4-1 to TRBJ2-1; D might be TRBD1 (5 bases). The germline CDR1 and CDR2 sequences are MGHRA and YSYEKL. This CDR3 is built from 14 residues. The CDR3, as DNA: TGCGCCAGCAACCAACCAGGGTTCTACAATGAGCAGTTCTTC. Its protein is CASNQPGFYNEQFF.

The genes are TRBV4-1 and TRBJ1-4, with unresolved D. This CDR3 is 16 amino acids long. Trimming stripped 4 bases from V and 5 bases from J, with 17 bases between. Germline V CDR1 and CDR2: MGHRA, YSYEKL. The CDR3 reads CASSRGFAFRNEKLFF. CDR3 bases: TGCGCCAGCAGCCGAGGGTTTGCATTCCGGAATGAAAAACTGTTTTTT.

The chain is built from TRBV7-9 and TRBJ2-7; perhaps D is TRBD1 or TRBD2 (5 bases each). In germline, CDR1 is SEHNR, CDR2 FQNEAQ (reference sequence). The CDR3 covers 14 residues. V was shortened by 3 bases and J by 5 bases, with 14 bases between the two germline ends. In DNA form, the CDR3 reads TGTGCCAGCAGCTTTGGGGCCCCCGGGAACGAGCAGTACTTC. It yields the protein CASSFGAPGNEQYF.

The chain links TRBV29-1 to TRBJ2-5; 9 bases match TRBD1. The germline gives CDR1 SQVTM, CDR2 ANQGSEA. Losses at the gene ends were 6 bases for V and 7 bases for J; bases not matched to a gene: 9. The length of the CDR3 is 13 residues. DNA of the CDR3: TGCAGCGTCGACGGGACAGGGCCTTTGACCCAGTACTTC. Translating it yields CSVDGTGPLTQYF.

In DNA form, the CDR3 reads TGTGCCAGCAGCTTAGAGGCCAGACGCACAGATACGCAGTATTTT. Encoded protein: CASSLEARRTDTQYF. The rearrangement uses TRBV7-2 and TRBJ2-3; D not certain. Per the germline V gene, CDR1 is SGHTA and CDR2 is FQGNSA. The V and J ends lost 1 base and 1 base respectively, with 9 bases between them. CDR3 length: 15 residues.

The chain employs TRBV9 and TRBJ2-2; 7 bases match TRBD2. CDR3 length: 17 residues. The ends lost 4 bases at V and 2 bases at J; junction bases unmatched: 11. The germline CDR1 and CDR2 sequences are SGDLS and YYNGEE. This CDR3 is CASSIAGRGTNTGELFF. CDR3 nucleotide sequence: TGTGCCAGCAGCATTGCCGGGCGGGGGACCAACACCGGGGAGCTGTTTTTT. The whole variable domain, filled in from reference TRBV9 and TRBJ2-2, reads DSGVTQTPKHLITATGQRVTLRCSPRSGDLSVYWYQQSLDQGLQFLIQYYNGEERAKGNILERFSAQQFPDLHSELNLSSLELGDSALYFCASSIAGRGTNTGELFFGEGSRLTVL.